These 20 T cell receptor beta chains came from one sample sequenced in a study of T cell changes during pregnancy in multiple sclerosis. The repertoire was sequenced with immunoSEQ multiplex PCR; TCRdb's copy has only in-frame clones and lacks some. The sample comprises approximately 100,000 clones, just over 90% of which are singletons, and more than 0.95% rests with the top ten. The sample consisted of peripheral blood, taken in the second trimester of pregnancy. These receptors originate from a female donor with multiple sclerosis, enrolled in a pregnancy study.

The chain recombines TRBV21-1 with TRBJ2-7; the table's D call, TRBD1, was not checked against the DNA. TRBV21-1 constitutes a pseudogene. The CDR3 has 18 amino acids. The CDR3 DNA reads as TGTGCCAGCAGCAAGATTTACCCTGAGGGACAGGGATGCTACGAGCAGTACTTC. This translates into CASSKIYPEGQGCYEQYF.

This clone was recorded only once. This chain joins TRBV29-1 and TRBJ2-1; 9 nucleotides align to TRBD2. Trimming at V came to 6 bases and at J to 0 bases, leaving 9 bases not matched to a gene. Germline CDR1 is SQVTM and CDR2 is ANQGSEA. The CDR3 length is 16 residues. Here the CDR3 reads CSVSHSGSPSYNEQFF. The CDR3 DNA is TGCAGCGTGTCCCATAGCGGGAGCCCCTCCTACAATGAGCAGTTCTTC.

This chain connects TRBV4-1 to TRBJ1-4; perhaps TRBD1 as D (5 bases). CDR3 length: 19 amino acids. The V gene lost 4 bases and the J gene lost 0 bases, with 21 bases spanning the gap. The germline V gene has CDR1 MGHRA and CDR2 YSYEKL. The CDR3 is CASSRLPQGGIATNEKLFF. In DNA form, the CDR3 reads TGCGCCAGCAGCCGTCTACCTCAGGGAGGAATTGCAACTAATGAAAAACTGTTTTTT.

The chain uses TRBV7-3 and TRBJ2-3; 7 positions agree with TRBD2. Germline values: CDR1 SGHTA, CDR2 FQGTGA. Trimming removed 1 base from V and 0 bases from J; junction bases left unmatched: 4. The length of the CDR3 is 16 residues. The CDR3 loop is CASSLNPSGSTDTQYF. The CDR3 region has the DNA TGTGCCAGCAGCTTAAACCCTAGCGGTAGCACAGATACGCAGTATTTT.

The chain uses TRBV7-6 and TRBJ2-1, with 8 bases lining up with TRBD2. The ends lost 5 bases at V and 6 bases at J; junction bases unmatched: 9. This CDR3 spans 15 amino acids. In germline, CDR1 is SGHVS, CDR2 FNYEAQ. The CDR3 is CASSPGLAGFNEQFF. CDR3 nucleotide sequence: TGTGCCAGCAGCCCCGGGCTAGCGGGTTTCAATGAGCAGTTCTTC. The full variable domain, its missing parts supplied by reference TRBV7-6 and TRBJ2-1, is GAGVSQSPRYKVTKRGQDVALRCDPISGHVSLYWYRQALGQGPEFLTYFNYEAQQDKSGLPNDRFSAERPEGSISTLTIQRTEQRDSAMYRCASSPGLAGFNEQFFGPGTRLTVL.

The chain joins TRBV5-4 to TRBJ2-7; D gene uncertain. The V and J ends lost 2 bases and 5 bases respectively, with 8 bases between them. The CDR3 covers 12 residues. Germline CDR1 and CDR2: SGHNT and YYREEE (reference sequence). CDR3 residues: CASSFGRDEQYF. The CDR3 region has the DNA TGTGCCAGCAGCTTTGGCCGGGACGAGCAGTACTTC.

This chain links TRBV28 with TRBJ2-5; TRBD2 matches 7 bases. This CDR3 contains 17 residues. CDR1 is MDHEN, CDR2 SYDVKM, per germline. Trimming at V came to 4 bases and at J to 2 bases, leaving 13 bases not matched to a gene. The CDR3 spells CASSYPLGRDLQETQYF. The CDR3 DNA reads TGTGCCAGCAGTTACCCCCTGGGGAGGGACCTTCAAGAGACCCAGTACTTC.

The rearrangement joins TRBV6-1 to TRBJ1-5, with D uncertain. Germline-derived CDR1 and CDR2 are MNHNS and SASEGT. V lost 6 bases to trimming and J lost 3 bases, with 12 bases between them. This CDR3 spans 14 amino acids. The CDR3 nucleotides read TGTGCCAGCAGGGTGGAGGGCCCCAATCAGCCCCAGCATTTT. Translating it yields CASRVEGPNQPQHF.

V is TRBV10-3 and J is TRBJ1-1; D possibly corresponds to TRBD1 (6 bases). Germline CDR1 ENHRY, CDR2 SYGVKD. This CDR3 comprises 13 residues. With 4 bases removed from V and 1 base from J, the gap between germline ends came to 7 bases. The CDR3 nucleotides read TGTGCCATCAGTGGAGGGGGGAACACTGAAGCTTTCTTT. It is translated as CAISGGGNTEAFF.

CDR3 sequence (DNA): TGTGCCTGGAGTGGGGTAGGGAGGGACAATGAGCAGTTCTTC. It encodes CAWSGVGRDNEQFF. The rearrangement joins TRBV30 to TRBJ2-1; 7 positions match TRBD2. The germline gives CDR1 GTSNPN, CDR2 SVGIG (reference sequence). This CDR3 is built from 14 residues. V gave up 1 base and J gave up 5 bases; unmatched junction bases: 5.

The chain carries TRBV5-1 and TRBJ1-1; D remains ambiguous. Trimming shortened V by 0 bases and J by 1 base, and 10 bases separated the two germline ends. The CDR3 is 15 amino acids. Germline loops: CDR1 SGHRS, CDR2 YFSETQ. For the CDR3, the DNA is TGCGCCAGCAGCTTGGGGGCCAGGTCGAACACTGAAGCTTTCTTT. Encoded protein: CASSLGARSNTEAFF.

This clone appeared a single time. CDR3 in DNA: TGTGCCAGCAGCTTGGGGACAGGGGAGTCGATAACGGACGAGCAGTACTTC. Residues: CASSLGTGESITDEQYF. V and J are TRBV5-7 and TRBJ2-7; 9 positions match TRBD1. TRBV5-7 is an ORF, and what it does is uncertain. The CDR3 consists of 17 residues. J gave up 5 bases and V 0 bases, and 12 bases lay outside the gene matches.

The J gene is TRBJ1-4, the V gene TRBV27, with a tentative D call TRBD1 (5 bases). This CDR3 region has 14 residues. Deletions cut 2 bases from V and 7 bases from J, with 11 bases between. Germline V gene data show CDR1 as MNHEY and CDR2 as SMNVEV (reference sequence). Here the CDR3 DNA reads TGTGCCAGCAGTTTACGCTGGGGGGGTGAAAAACTGTTTTTT. Translating it yields CASSLRWGGEKLFF.

This rearrangement joins TRBV1 to TRBJ1-1; the table's D call of TRBD1 was not tested on the DNA. TRBV1 is a pseudogene segment. The CDR3 is made up of 18 amino acids. The CDR3 spells CTSSQEPHRVRGRTEAFF. The CDR3 DNA follows: TGCACCAGCAGCCAAGAACCCCACAGGGTTAGGGGAAGGACTGAAGCTTTCTTT.

CDR3 sequence: CASSFTGDNEQFF. In DNA, the CDR3 is TGTGCCAGTAGTTTCACAGGGGACAATGAGCAGTTCTTC. The chain has TRBV19 and TRBJ2-1, with 7 bases identical to TRBD1. The CDR3 runs 13 residues. Losses at the gene ends were 5 bases for V and 5 bases for J; bases not matched to a gene: 3. The germline V gene has CDR1 LNHDA and CDR2 SQIVND (reference sequence). Based on the CDR3 plus reference TRBV19 and TRBJ2-1, the full variable domain is DGGITQSPKYLFRKEGQNVTLSCEQNLNHDAMYWYRQDPGQGLRLIYYSQIVNDFQKGDIAEGYSVSREKKESFPLTVTSAQKNPTAFYLCASSFTGDNEQFFGPGTRLTVL.

The chain uses TRBV6-1 and TRBJ1-4; tentatively, D is TRBD1 (6 bases). This CDR3 comprises 15 residues. The V and J ends lost 3 bases and 5 bases respectively, with 13 bases between them. CDR1 is MNHNS and CDR2 is SASEGT in the germline V gene. The CDR3 loop reads CASSDGGGRNEKLFF. The CDR3 DNA is TGTGCCAGCAGTGATGGGGGGGGGCGGAATGAAAAACTGTTTTTT.

This clone was found a few times. The chain uses TRBV7-9 and TRBJ1-2; TRBD1 matches 7 bases. Germline CDR1 and CDR2: SEHNR and FQNEAQ (reference sequence). CDR3 length: 12 amino acids. With 5 bases clipped from V and 8 bases from J, the junction kept 5 bases outside the gene matches. The CDR3 region has the DNA TGTGCCAGCAGCGCCAGGGGGAGAGGCTACACCTTC. Protein: CASSARGRGYTF.

V gene TRBV30 combines with J gene TRBJ1-5, with TRBD1 matching over 10 bases. Germline CDR1 is GTSNPN and CDR2 is SVGIG (reference sequence). The CDR3 is 14 residues long. V was clipped by 3 bases and J by 2 bases; unmatched bases: 1. The CDR3 spells CAWRGTGGNQPQHF. DNA of the CDR3: TGTGCCTGGAGAGGGACAGGGGGCAATCAGCCCCAGCATTTT.

This chain joins TRBV30 and TRBJ2-1; 9 bases are shared with TRBD2. The CDR3 is 15 amino acids. Germline V gives CDR1 GTSNPN, CDR2 SVGIG (reference sequence). V lost 0 bases and J lost 6; bases outside the gene matches: 6. Written as DNA, the CDR3 is TGTGCCTGGAGTGTAGGGCTAGCGGGACGCAATGAGCAGTTCTTC. Encoded protein: CAWSVGLAGRNEQFF.

The V call is TRBV9, the J call TRBJ2-1; 11 bases line up with TRBD2. J lost 2 bases, V lost 0 bases, and 1 base had no gene match. The CDR3 totals 16 residues. From germline, CDR1 is SGDLS and CDR2 YYNGEE. The CDR3 protein is CASSVAGLAAYNEQFF. CDR3 DNA: TGTGCCAGCAGCGTAGCGGGACTAGCGGCCTACAATGAGCAGTTCTTC.